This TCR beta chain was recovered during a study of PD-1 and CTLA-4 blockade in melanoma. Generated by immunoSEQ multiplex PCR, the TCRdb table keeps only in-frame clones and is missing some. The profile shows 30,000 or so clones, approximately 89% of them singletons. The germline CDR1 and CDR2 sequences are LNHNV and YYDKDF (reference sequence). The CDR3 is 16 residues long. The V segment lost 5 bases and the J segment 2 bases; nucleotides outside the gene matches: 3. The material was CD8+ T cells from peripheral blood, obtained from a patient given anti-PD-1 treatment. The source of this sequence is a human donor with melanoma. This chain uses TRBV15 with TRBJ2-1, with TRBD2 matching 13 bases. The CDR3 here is CATSGTSGKAYNEQFF. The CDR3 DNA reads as TGTGCCACCAGCGGGACTAGCGGGAAGGCCTACAATGAGCAGTTCTTC.